Detailed here is one T cell receptor (beta chain). The clone's antigen remains unknown. Base quality data are lacking; no much larger clone is found one base away. V is shortened by 5 bases, J by 7 bases, and the region joining them spans 15 bases. CDR1 and CDR2, looked up from the germline V gene (reference sequence), are LNHDA and SQIVND. Its CDR3 holds 14 amino acids, cysteine through phenylalanine. Solely the CDR3 DNA is kept, with 42 bases framed from the first base. The time point label for this specimen denotes: newly diagnosed GD, antithyroid drugs for less than 3 months. For both TCR sequencing and RNA sequencing, RNA was extracted from PBMCs using TRIzol. The diagnosis of Graves' disease followed American Thyroid Association guidelines. The patients came from an endocrinology department in Xi'an, China. Each patient gave about 9.1 milliliters of peripheral blood, collected in an EDTA anticoagulant tube. Ficoll Paque Plus density gradient separation was used to isolate PBMCs, and no further T cell sorting was performed. RNA quality was checked with an Agilent 2100 Bioanalyzer and agarose gel, and concentration with a NanoDrop 2000.

The sample comes from a study of regulatory T cells in long-lasting Graves disease (dated by TCRdb to the early 2020s). Study-level background: Newly diagnosed Graves' disease patients had taken antithyroid drugs for less than 3 months. A total of around 35 samples were covered by TCR sequencing, comprising approximately 13 persistent and approximately 20 newly diagnosed Graves' disease patients. The study was registered as a clinical trial and conducted in China. Peripheral blood TCR sequencing and RNA sequencing compared persistent Graves' disease patients with newly diagnosed Graves' disease patients. Beyond this particular receptor, the publication reports: A larger number of public clonotypes was shared among persistent patients (fewer than 3,000) than among newly diagnosed patients (around 890). Compared with newly diagnosed patients, persistent Graves' disease patients had lower TCR Shannon entropy and fewer highly expanded clones, which suggests clonal expansion. The study examined only peripheral blood because the primary lesion, thyroid tissue, could not be accessed. Preferential use of TRBV28, TRBJ1-2 and TRBJ2-5 was observed in persistent disease, whereas TRBV20-1 and TRBJ2-1 were favored in newly diagnosed disease. Sequencing and analysis were restricted to the TCR beta chain. The authors noted that the small sample size was a limitation that may lower accuracy.

Library preparation was by multiplex PCR. Sequenced on an Illumina HiSeq 4000. TCR beta libraries were built with iRepertoire HTBI primers and Arm-PCR amplification of CDR3 regions. Gel purification was performed on PCR products prior to sequencing. In the authors' own workflow: Gene usage analysis of CDR3 amino acid clonotypes relied on the 60 or so TRBV and fewer than 15 TRBJ segments identified across samples. COPE and FqMerger were used to merge filtered high-quality paired reads into contigs. Contigs were aligned with BLAST to IMGT TRBV, TRBD and TRBJ reference genes, and CDR3 was defined per IMGT. Any clonotype with a frequency above 0.1% was classified as a highly expanded clone. Repertoire diversity was measured by Shannon entropy, and V-J evenness by the Gini coefficient. A clonotype was considered public if more than one individual shared it. TCRdb reran the public reads through fastp at Q25 and MiXCR, keeping productive beta chains. Duplicate CDR3 protein sequences are folded into a single record with the most common DNA and genes. The V and J calls follow TCRdb's processing rather than the paper's. In this sample the table shows about 540,000 distinct CDR3 sequences, approximately 13% of which occur a single time. More than 8.5% of the sample goes to the ten largest clones.

Another study also made use of these data, one on T cells in Graves' hyperthyroidism and ophthalmopathy. That second report states: Graves' hyperthyroidism was defined as stable when no progression to ophthalmopathy occurred over 18 months of follow-up. Hyperthyroidism patients were newly diagnosed, with disease duration under 2 months, and aged 18 to 65 years. Exclusion was applied to patients with uncontrolled infections, other autoimmune diseases, pregnancy or lactation. Diagnoses relied on clinical symptoms, serum thyroxine and TRAb, thyroid ultrasound and orbital computed tomography. A first-round RT-PCR of the TCR CDR3 used the HTBI primer set with the Qiagen OneStep RT-PCR kit. Most expanded thyroid clonotypes (frequency above 0.001) were also detected in blood, suggesting blood repertoires may reflect thyroid immune responses. Ophthalmopathy was separated from stable hyperthyroidism by a 13 V-J signature model, with approximately 86% sensitivity and just over 81% specificity obtained in cross-validation and 80%/75% obtained in testing. In validation, the model predicted progression to ophthalmopathy with just under 71% sensitivity and approximately 78% specificity, a median of around 6.6 months before onset. To identify distinguishing TCR V-J signatures, a discovery cohort of around 98 patients was used, comprising fewer than 45 with Graves' ophthalmopathy and some 60 with stable Graves' hyperthyroidism. Whether ophthalmopathy could be predicted prospectively was tested in an independent validation cohort made up of 18 to 20 hyperthyroidism patients plus 17 patients who later progressed to ophthalmopathy. The approximately 97 discovery patients were randomly divided into training and test sets at a 7:3 ratio. The study also compared thyroid tissue and blood T-cell repertoires from roughly 6 Graves' hyperthyroidism patients. After blood sampling, hyperthyroidism patients were treated with methimazole at a starting dose of 30 mg daily, and ophthalmopathy patients were treated with high-dose intravenous methylprednisolone. A second multiplex PCR round built the libraries, followed by size selection and purification. The libraries were sequenced on an Illumina HiSeq2000 using paired-end 100 bp reads. SOAPnuke was used to process the raw data, with reads discarded if the reads contained adapters or uncalled bases, had a mean Phred below 15, or lacked an exact constant-primer or identifier match. COPE v1.2.5 was used to merge high-quality paired reads, and clonotypes were defined as unique nucleotide sequences. MiTCR v1.1 was used to align the clonotypes against IMGT TRBV, TRBD and TRBJ reference segments. Analysis was restricted to V-J combinations with a frequency above 0.0001, which covered roughly 99% of repertoires. The TCS score was defined as F50 (clonal expansion) divided by E x V (chaos), with BLOSUM62-based TCRdist calculated between CDR3 peptides within each V-J. Welch's t-statistics and random forest reduced roughly 530 V-J features to 10 to 15, which were used in a naive Bayes classifier (R e1071). Sample size was not statistically predetermined, and blinding of investigators to group allocation was not performed. The paper reports TCR Vbeta CDR3 sequencing of approximately 130 peripheral blood samples: 40 to 45 ophthalmopathy, about 75 hyperthyroidism and approximately 17 progressor patients.

Sequencing was performed on peripheral blood mononuclear cells (PBMCs), taken at new diagnosis, from a patient treated with antithyroid drugs. The rearranged chain carries TRBV19 and TRBJ1-5, with no confidently assigned D gene. The TCR sequence derives from a man under 40 with Graves disease. Donor details come from another sample of the same person, matched by shared clones. The base sequence is TGTGCCAGTAGTCCGGAGGGATCGGAACAGCCCCAGCATTTT. It specifies CASSPEGSEQPQHF. Beyond the CDR3, the reference TRBV19 and TRBJ1-5 genes provide the residues; the full variable domain reads: DGGITQSPKYLFRKEGQNVTLSCEQNLNHDAMYWYRQDPGQGLRLIYYSQIVNDFQKGDIAEGYSVSREKKESFPLTVTSAQKNPTAFYLCASSPEGSEQPQHFGDGTRLSIL.